The 32 T cell receptor beta chains below all came from one sample that was sequenced in a study of T cell clonality in common variable immunodeficiency. TCRdb keeps only in-frame clones here, not all; method: immunoSEQ multiplex PCR. The sample shows 25,000 to 35,000 clones, none of them appearing just once. Sequencing was done on a sample of peripheral blood mononuclear cells. The source of these receptors is a person aged 18-69 years in good health.

With respect to this clone: The CDR3 goes on 3 residues after the read ends, and that part is filled in from the germline J gene. The gene calls are TRBV20-1 and TRBJ2-3; 9 nucleotides match TRBD2. Germline CDR1 is DFQATT and CDR2 is SNEGSKA (reference sequence). CDR3 length: 15 residues. The ends lost 3 bases at V and 3 bases at J; junction bases unmatched: 7. The DNA read from the CDR3 is TGCAGTGCTAGCACGAGGGCGGGGGGGACAGATACG. It yields the protein CSASTRAGGTDT. The whole CDR3 region reads CSASTRAGGTDTQYF.

A few counts support this clone. The read stops 3 residues short of the end of the CDR3; the missing end is completed from the germline J gene. The genes are TRBV7-9 and TRBJ2-4, with D uncertain. Germline values: CDR1 SEHNR, CDR2 FQNEAQ (reference sequence). The CDR3 sequence is 15 residues long. CDR3 sequence: CASSLGVTYPYGQYF. The covered CDR3 bases are TGTGCCAGCAGCTTAGGGGTGACATATCCCTATGGT.

The CDR3 bases that were read are TGTGCCAGCAGCTCAAGACTAGCGGGAGCCGAG. Amino acid sequence: CASSSRLAGAE. The CDR3 as a whole reads CASSSRLAGAEQYF. The chain combines TRBV7-9 with TRBJ2-7; 12 bases map to TRBD2. Sequencing ends 3 residues short of the CDR3 end; the germline J gene provides the rest. The germline V gene encodes CDR1 SEHNR and CDR2 FQNEAQ (reference sequence). The CDR3 length is 14 residues. The V segment lost 4 bases and the J segment 6 bases; nucleotides outside the gene matches: 4.

This clone was seen at least ten times. CDR3 sequence: CASSRVLRTANTGELFF. The sequenced CDR3 bases are TGTGCCAGCAGCAGGGTGCTCAGAACAGCGAACACCGGGGAG. This chain connects TRBV7-8 to TRBJ2-2; D uncertain. The read is 3 residues too short to cover the CDR3 end, so that end is filled in from the germline J gene. There are 17 residues in the CDR3. Germline loops: CDR1 SGHVS, CDR2 FQNEAQ. V gave up 5 bases and J gave up 0 bases, with 16 bases separating them.

This clone appeared a few times. The read stops 3 residues short of the end of the CDR3; the missing end is completed from the germline J gene. V and J are TRBV2 and TRBJ2-1; perhaps TRBD1 as D (5 bases). The V end was cut by 1 base, the J end by 5 bases, with 6 bases between. This CDR3 contains 13 residues. CDR1 is SNHLY, CDR2 FYNNEI, per germline. The CDR3 sequence: CASSEVRDNEQFF. CDR3 DNA, as far as it was read: TGTGCCAGCAGTGAAGTCAGGGACAATGAG.

This clone was observed at least ten times. The read comes to an end 3 residues before the CDR3 does, leaving the germline J gene to fill in the end. The rearrangement links TRBV7-9 to TRBJ2-2; D may match TRBD1 or TRBD2 (5 bases each). Germline V lookup: CDR1 SEHNR, CDR2 FQNEAQ (reference sequence). V lost 2 bases to trimming and J lost 5 bases, with 12 bases between them. The CDR3 loop spans 15 amino acids. CDR3 loop: CASSLPQGATGELFF. The sequenced part of the CDR3 DNA is TGTGCCAGCAGCTTACCGCAGGGAGCAACCGGGGAG.

In this sample, this clone turned up a few times. The read ends 3 residues early relative to the CDR3; the germline J gene fills the gap. The rearrangement uses TRBV30 and TRBJ2-3, with a weak D call TRBD1 (6 bases). Germline V lookup: CDR1 GTSNPN, CDR2 SVGIG (reference sequence). This CDR3 contains 15 residues. The part of the CDR3 DNA that was read is TGTGCCTGGAGGAGATTTGGGGGCAAAGATCAGCCG. This encodes CAWRRFGGKDQP. Given in full, the CDR3 is CAWRRFGGKDQPQYF.

This clone has more than one count but fewer than ten. The read stops 3 residues short of the end of the CDR3; the missing end is completed from the germline J gene. This chain uses TRBV7-8 with TRBJ2-1; TRBD2 matches at 14 bases. This CDR3 has 16 amino acids. Germline V lookup: CDR1 SGHVS, CDR2 FQNEAQ. The trim removed 6 bases at V and 4 bases at J, leaving 5 bases unmatched. The CDR3 DNA, read in part, is TGTGCCAGCAGGACTAGCGGGAGGGGGGGGTACAATGAG. Its translation is CASRTSGRGGYNE. The CDR3 as a whole reads CASRTSGRGGYNEQFF.

This clone came up a few times. The observed sequence ends 3 residues before the CDR3 terminus, with the missing tail filled in from the germline J gene. The rearrangement uses TRBV30 and TRBJ2-3, with a tentative D call TRBD2 (6 bases). The CDR3 is made up of 14 amino acids. Germline lookup yields CDR1 GTSNPN and CDR2 SVGIG (reference sequence). CDR3 bases read: TGTGCCTGGAGTGTACAGGAGGGCAATCAGCCG. Translated, it gives CAWSVQEGNQP. The CDR3 as a whole reads CAWSVQEGNQPQYF.

This clone appeared many times. The read comes to an end 3 residues before the CDR3 does, leaving the germline J gene to fill in the end. J is TRBJ1-5 and V is TRBV5-5, with D possibly matching TRBD1 (6 bases). CDR1 is SGHKS, CDR2 YYEKEE, per germline (reference sequence). The CDR3 extends over 13 amino acids. The ends were cut back, 3 bases at V and 5 bases at J, with 9 bases in the middle. CDR3 sequence: CASSWKGDQPQHF. Incomplete CDR3 DNA: TGTGCCAGCAGCTGGAAGGGGGATCAGCCC.

For this clone: From the germline J gene comes the end of the CDR3, since the read stops 3 residues before it. The rearrangement links TRBV7-9 to TRBJ1-1; D gene ambiguous. Germline V gene data show CDR1 as SEHNR and CDR2 as FQNEAQ (reference sequence). V was trimmed by 5 bases and J by 0 bases, leaving 4 bases between them. The CDR3 runs to 12 residues. The part of the CDR3 DNA that was read is TGTGCCAGCAGCCTTATGAACACTGAA. This sequence encodes CASSLMNTE. The whole CDR3 is CASSLMNTEAFF.

Remarks on this clone: The read ends 3 residues before the CDR3 terminus; that terminus is restored from the germline J gene. The gene calls are TRBV11-3 and TRBJ1-3; perhaps TRBD1 as D (5 bases). Trimming removed 3 bases from V and 0 bases from J, with 6 bases in between. Germline assignment: CDR1 SGHNT and CDR2 YENEEA. The CDR3 has 14 residues. The covered CDR3 bases are TGTGCCAGCAGCTTTACAGGCTCTGGAAACACC. Translated: CASSFTGSGNT. The full CDR3 reads CASSFTGSGNTIYF.

This clone was picked up many times. The CDR3 goes on 3 residues after the read ends, and that part is filled in from the germline J gene. Other DNA sequences within the sample encode an identical CDR3. The chain uses TRBV18 and TRBJ1-2, with TRBD1 matching over 7 bases. The CDR3 has 13 residues. After removal of 3 bases from V and 2 bases from J, the junction contained 0 bases not matched to a gene. CDR1 KGHSH and CDR2 LQKENI come from the germline V gene. The CDR3 is CASSPDRNYGYTF. CDR3 bases read: TGTGCCAGCTCACCGGACAGGAACTATGGC.

This clone was picked up many times. The read terminates 3 residues ahead of where the CDR3 ends, so the germline J gene completes it. The chain is built from TRBV23-1 and TRBJ1-4, with a tentative D call TRBD1 (5 bases). TRBV23-1 is marked as an open reading frame, function uncertain. Trimming pared 11 bases from V and 6 bases from J, leaving 16 bases between. CDR3 size: 13 residues. CDR3 residues: CAPPHRPYEKLFF. Incomplete CDR3 DNA: TGCGCCCCTCCCCACAGGCCCTATGAAAAA.

This clone was counted a few times. Being one base from a much bigger clone, this may be a read error. The DNA ends 3 residues before the CDR3 does, and the rest of the CDR3 is filled in from the germline J gene. The chain recombines TRBV7-9 with TRBJ2-2; 8 nucleotides match TRBD2. CDR3 length: 15 residues. The germline V gene has CDR1 SEHNR and CDR2 FQNEAQ (reference sequence). The CDR3 DNA, read in part, is TGTGCCAGCAGCTTTAGCGGGGACCCTAATGAAAAG. This sequence encodes CASSFSGDPNEK. The entire CDR3 sequence reads CASSFSGDPNEKLFF.

In this sample, this clone turned up many times. The read terminates 3 residues ahead of where the CDR3 ends, so the germline J gene completes it. The chain joins TRBV30 to TRBJ2-3; D is possibly TRBD1 or TRBD2 (5 bases each). Germline lookup yields CDR1 GTSNPN and CDR2 SVGIG (reference sequence). The CDR3 totals 13 residues. The DNA read from the CDR3 is TGTGCCTGGAGTGTAGGGCCCAGGGAGACG. This codes for CAWSVGPRET. The whole CDR3 is CAWSVGPRETQYF.

This clone was observed many times. Sequencing ends 3 residues short of the CDR3 end; the germline J gene provides the rest. V usage is TRBV20-1 and J usage is TRBJ1-5; the match to TRBD1 covers 7 bases. The CDR3 covers 15 residues. V was clipped by 6 bases and J by 3 bases; unmatched bases: 11. The germline V gene has CDR1 DFQATT and CDR2 SNEGSKA (reference sequence). The covered CDR3 bases are TGCAGTGCCCTACGAACAGGGGTTGACAATCAGCCC. Its translation: CSALRTGVDNQP. The complete CDR3 reads CSALRTGVDNQPQHF.

This clone was observed a few times. The sequence runs out 3 residues before the end of the CDR3; the remainder is reconstructed from the germline J gene. This rearrangement joins TRBV30 to TRBJ2-3; TRBD2 aligns across 8 bases. Germline assignment: CDR1 GTSNPN and CDR2 SVGIG (reference sequence). The CDR3 covers 13 residues. The sequenced part of the CDR3 DNA is TGTGCCTGGGGGGGACTAGTCTCGGAGACG. Protein: CAWGGLVSET. The CDR3, in full, reads CAWGGLVSETQYF.

The table lists this clone with many counts. The read ends 3 residues before the CDR3 terminus; that terminus is restored from the germline J gene. V usage is TRBV20-1 and J usage is TRBJ1-1, with TRBD1 matching over 9 bases. J gave up 0 bases and V 5 bases, and 1 base lay outside the gene matches. This CDR3 is built from 13 residues. Germline CDR1 is DFQATT and CDR2 is SNEGSKA (reference sequence). CDR3 DNA, as far as it was read: TGCAGTGCTCACAGGGGGCTGAACACTGAA. This encodes CSAHRGLNTE. The complete CDR3 reads CSAHRGLNTEAFF.

This clone was found many times. The CDR3 goes on 3 residues after the read ends, and that part is filled in from the germline J gene. The rearrangement links TRBV30 to TRBJ2-7; 8 bases align to TRBD2. The CDR3 is made up of 12 amino acids. Germline V lookup: CDR1 GTSNPN, CDR2 SVGIG (reference sequence). CDR3 sequence reads: CARSGSAYEQYF. CDR3 DNA (partial): TGTGCGCGGAGCGGGAGCGCCTACGAG.

As for this clone: Read coverage stops 3 residues before the CDR3 terminus; the germline J gene supplies the remainder. The chain is built from TRBV30 and TRBJ2-3, with D maybe TRBD1 (5 bases). Germline CDR1 is GTSNPN and CDR2 is SVGIG (reference sequence). This CDR3 spans 15 amino acids. CDR3 sequence: CAWSVGAYSNQPQYF. The part of the CDR3 DNA that was read is TGTGCCTGGAGTGTAGGGGCCTATAGCAATCAGCCG.

This clone was observed at least ten times. The read is 3 residues too short to cover the CDR3 end, so that end is filled in from the germline J gene. The genes are TRBV7-9 and TRBJ2-7; TRBD1 is a possible D gene (6 bases). Per germline, CDR1 SEHNR and CDR2 FQNEAQ (reference sequence). Trimming removed 1 base at V and 3 bases at J, with 10 bases between. CDR3 length: 14 residues. The CDR3 region is CASSLGTDNYEQYF. CDR3 DNA (partial): TGTGCCAGCAGCTTAGGGACAGACAACTACGAG.

Remarks on this clone: The read terminates 3 residues before the CDR3 end, so the remaining end is supplied by the germline J gene. This chain uses TRBV20-1 with TRBJ2-7, with D possibly TRBD2 on 7 matching bases. CDR3 size: 15 residues. Germline CDR1 DFQATT, CDR2 SNEGSKA (reference sequence). Deletions cut 0 bases from V and 2 bases from J, with 14 bases between. CDR3: CSARDNGGPTYEQYF. The part of the CDR3 DNA that was read is TGCAGTGCTAGAGATAACGGGGGGCCAACCTACGAG.

On this clone itself: The read finishes 3 residues shy of the CDR3 end, and the germline J gene is used to complete it. The V call is TRBV5-1, the J call TRBJ1-2; the D gene is possibly TRBD1 (5 bases). The germline gives CDR1 SGHRS, CDR2 YFSETQ. This CDR3 region has 13 residues. The CDR3 DNA, read in part, is TGCGCCAGCAGCTACAACGGGGCGGGGGAC. Protein product: CASSYNGAGD. The entire CDR3 is CASSYNGAGDYTF.

This clone has a count of ten or more. The CDR3 DNA, read in part, is TGCGCCAGCAGCTTGGCAGGGGGCTCGGACACTGAA. Protein product: CASSLAGGSDTE. The complete CDR3 protein is CASSLAGGSDTEAFF. J is TRBJ1-1 and V is TRBV5-1, with 8 bases matching TRBD1. The read is 3 residues too short to cover the CDR3 end, so that end is filled in from the germline J gene. This CDR3 region has 15 residues. V was clipped by 0 bases and J by 3 bases; unmatched bases: 4. Germline CDR1 reads SGHRS; CDR2 reads YFSETQ.

This clone has at least ten counts. The junction shows a germline mismatch at one end, possibly a read error. The sequence runs out 3 residues before the end of the CDR3; the remainder is reconstructed from the germline J gene. J is TRBJ1-4 and V is TRBV5-1; 8 nucleotides match TRBD1. CDR3 length: 14 amino acids. The germline V gene has CDR1 SGHRS and CDR2 YFSETQ. The part of the CDR3 DNA that was read is TGCGCCAGCAGCTCCGGGACAGGACGTGAACAA. It translates to CASSSGTGREQ. The full CDR3 protein is CASSSGTGREQLFF.

To note about this clone: The read finishes 3 residues shy of the CDR3 end, and the germline J gene is used to complete it. The chain carries TRBV30 and TRBJ1-4; D gene unclear. Germline CDR1 and CDR2: GTSNPN and SVGIG (reference sequence). CDR3 length: 14 residues. CDR3 DNA, as far as it was read: TGTGCCTGGAGCGGGGAGCAAGGAAATTCACCA. Amino acids: CAWSGEQGNSP. Given in full, the CDR3 is CAWSGEQGNSPLFF.

This clone was picked up many times. The read terminates 3 residues before the CDR3 end, so the remaining end is supplied by the germline J gene. The genes are TRBV2 and TRBJ2-7, with 9 bases identical to TRBD1. V gave up 8 bases and J gave up 6 bases; unmatched junction bases: 11. Germline CDR1 and CDR2: SNHLY and FYNNEI. The CDR3 sequence is 14 residues long. The sequenced part of the CDR3 DNA is TGTGCCAGCCAAGTCGACAGGGGGGACGGCGAG. It yields the protein CASQVDRGDGE. The CDR3 in full is CASQVDRGDGEQYF.

For this clone: A much more abundant neighbour one base away suggests this may be a read error. The read ends 3 residues early relative to the CDR3; the germline J gene fills the gap. V usage is TRBV7-9 and J usage is TRBJ1-1; 8 nucleotides match TRBD1. Germline CDR1 reads SEHNR; CDR2 reads FQNEAQ (reference sequence). CDR3 length: 15 residues. The part of the CDR3 DNA that was read is TGTTCCAGCAGCCCTCAGGGGGCGCCGAACACTGAA. Amino acid sequence: CSSSPQGAPNTE. From start to end, the CDR3 is CSSSPQGAPNTEAFF.

The table lists this clone with many counts. Read data end 3 residues before the CDR3 end; the end is taken from the germline J gene. This same CDR3 is encoded by further DNA sequences in the sample. This chain links TRBV20-1 with TRBJ1-2; D is perhaps TRBD1 (5 bases). From germline, CDR1 is DFQATT and CDR2 SNEGSKA (reference sequence). CDR3 length equals 13 residues. The DNA read from the CDR3 is TGCAGTGCTAGAGAGCAGACGGGGGGAGGC. This gives the protein CSAREQTGGG. The full CDR3 protein reads CSAREQTGGGYTF.

This clone has a count of ten or more. The DNA ends 3 residues before the CDR3 does, and the rest of the CDR3 is filled in from the germline J gene. The chain joins TRBV6-4 to TRBJ2-1, with TRBD2 matching 8 bases. Germline lookup yields CDR1 MRHNA and CDR2 SNTAGT. The CDR3 is made up of 15 amino acids. Trimming cost V 6 bases and J 9 bases; bases outside gene matches: 13. The CDR3 region is CASSPTSGGGGEQFF. The sequenced CDR3 bases are TGTGCCAGCAGCCCCACTAGCGGAGGGGGGGGTGAG.

The sample holds a few counts of this clone. With a much larger clone just one base away, this may be a read error. The CDR3 is cut off 3 residues early in the read; its end comes from the germline J gene. The chain carries TRBV7-3 and TRBJ2-2; a weak D match, TRBD2 (6 bases). This CDR3 is 15 amino acids long. Germline V gene lookup returns CDR1 SGHTA and CDR2 FQGTGA. CDR3 amino acids: CASSSGGAGANVLFF. The sequenced part of the CDR3 DNA is TGTGCCAGCAGCTCCGGGGGAGCTGGGGCCAACGTG. Full variable domain (remainder filled in from reference TRBV7-3 and TRBJ2-2): GAGVSQTPSNKVTEKGKYVELRCDPISGHTALYWYRQSLGQGPEFLIYFQGTGAADDSGLPNDRFFAVRPEGSVSTLKIQRTERGDSAVYLCASSSGGAGANVLFFGEGSRLTVL.